These T cell receptor beta chains were read from a single sample in a study of T-cell reconstitution after alpha-beta-depleted transplantation in children. TCRdb used MiXCR to reprocess the PCR reads, holding one entry per CDR3 protein. The sample holds a few hundred thousand distinct CDR3 sequences, over 9% seen once. The input for sequencing was PBMCs, taken before TCRalphabeta/CD19-depleted stem cell transplant. These receptor sequences come from a boy younger than two with acute myeloid leukemia, due to receive a stem cell transplant. The CDR3 runs from the conserved cysteine through the conserved F or W. Fields, in order: clone size, D gene, J gene, V gene, CDR3 DNA, CDR3 protein. A D gene is named only where the DNA matches it firmly. The size entry is marked missing in some rows and otherwise reads once, few, many or a size class.

>many|TRBD1|TRBJ1-6|TRBV10-3
TGTGCCATCAGTGACAGGGGGAGCTCCTATAATTCACCCCTCCACTTT
CAISDRGSSYNSPLHF
>many|-|TRBJ1-2|TRBV5-1
TGCGCCAGCAGCTTGGTGGGCAGGACAACTAACTATGGCTACACCTTC
CASSLVGRTTNYGYTF
>few|TRBD1|TRBJ1-1|TRBV7-2
TGTGCCAGCAGTCGATCCGACAGGGGTGGGACTGAAGCTTTCTTT
CASSRSDRGGTEAFF
>-|-|TRBJ2-2|TRBV12-5
TGTGCTAGTGGAGGGGCTATGAACACCGGGGAGCTGTTTTTT
CASGGAMNTGELFF
>many|TRBD1|TRBJ2-5|TRBV7-9
TGTGCCAGCAGACCAGGGGGGACCCAGTACTTC
CASRPGGTQYF
>few|-|TRBJ1-5|TRBV7-6
TGTGCCAGCAGCTTACAGGGGAGGGAGAATCAGCCCCAGCATTTT
CASSLQGRENQPQHF
>-|TRBD2|TRBJ2-2|TRBV4-1
TGCGCCAGCAGCCAAGGCCCCCAGCGGGGGGGCCCCGGGGAGCTGTTTTTT
CASSQGPQRGGPGELFF
>many|-|TRBJ2-3|TRBV19
TGTGCCAGTAGTTGGGCCGCGGAGCTCACAGATACGCAGTATTTT
CASSWAAELTDTQYF
>many|TRBD2|TRBJ2-7|TRBV7-2
TGTGCCAGCAGCTTGACTCCGGGGGGGAGCTCCTACGAGCAGTACTTC
CASSLTPGGSSYEQYF
>few|TRBD2|TRBJ2-7|TRBV11-2
TGTGCCAGCAGCTACAAGACTAGCGGGCTTTCCTACGAGCAGTACTTC
CASSYKTSGLSYEQYF
>many|TRBD2|TRBJ2-3|TRBV6-5
TGTGCCAGCAGTTCTAGCGGCGCCCCTTGGGGCACAGATACGCAGTATTTT
CASSSSGAPWGTDTQYF
>few|-|TRBJ2-3|TRBV20-1
TGCAGTGCTAGTCTCCCAAGGGCAGATACGCAGTATTTT
CSASLPRADTQYF
>-|-|TRBJ2-7|TRBV7-8
TGTGCCAGCACCCGAGAGCGGTGGGTCACCTACGAGCAGTACTTC
CASTRERWVTYEQYF
>-|-|TRBJ2-3|TRBV6-1
TGTGCCAGCAGCCCTCCAGACACAGATACGCAGTATTTT
CASSPPDTDTQYF
>many|TRBD2|TRBJ2-7|TRBV11-2
TGTGCCAGCAGCCCCCCGGGACTAGCGGATTACGAGCAGTACTTC
CASSPPGLADYEQYF
>-|TRBD2|TRBJ2-2|TRBV13
TGTGCCAGCAGCTATATGACTAGCCTAAACACCGGGGAGCTGTTTTTT
CASSYMTSLNTGELFF
>few|TRBD2|TRBJ2-7|TRBV4-2
TGTGCCAGCAGCCAAGATAGGACTAGCGGGAGAAGGTCCTACGAGCAGTACTTC
CASSQDRTSGRRSYEQYF
>many|TRBD1|TRBJ1-5|TRBV29-1
TGCAGCGTGATACAGGGGAATCAGCCCCAGCATTTT
CSVIQGNQPQHF
>many|-|TRBJ1-4|TRBV4-2
TGTGCCAGCAGCCAACCTCCCGGGCCCCGGCAGGAAAAACTGTTTTTT
CASSQPPGPRQEKLFF
>many|TRBD2|TRBJ2-7|TRBV20-1
TGCAGCACACATCCCTTTAGAGCGGGGACCACCTACGAGCAGTACTTC
CSTHPFRAGTTYEQYF
>many|TRBD1|TRBJ2-5|TRBV5-1
TGTGCCAGCAGCCCCCGACAGGGCCAAGAGACCCAGTACTTC
CASSPRQGQETQYF
>many|TRBD1|TRBJ2-3|TRBV7-3
TGTGCCAGCAGCCCAACGGGACAGGGGAGCACAGATACGCAGTATTTT
CASSPTGQGSTDTQYF
>many|-|TRBJ1-1|TRBV11-2
TGTGCCACCGCCGGAGACACTGAAGCTTTCTTT
CATAGDTEAFF
>many|-|TRBJ1-2|TRBV7-9
TGTGCCAGCAGCCTTCCAGGGGAGAAGTATGGCTACACCTTC
CASSLPGEKYGYTF
>-|-|TRBJ2-5|TRBV6-5
TGTGCCAGCAGTTACTCCACGGGAGATTCAGAGACCCAGTACTTC
CASSYSTGDSETQYF
>-|-|TRBJ2-3|TRBV12-3/TRBV12-4
TGTGCCAGCAGTTTCCCCTCAGGCCCTCGCCTTCTACTACACACAGATACGCAGTATTTT
CASSFPSGPRLLLHTDTQYF
>many|-|TRBJ2-2|TRBV29-1
TGCAGCGTTGAAGAGGGGGGCAGGTCCAGTAGCGGGGAGCTGTTTTTT
CSVEEGGRSSSGELFF
>few|TRBD2|TRBJ2-7|TRBV29-1
TGCAGCGTTGAGGGATCAGGGACTAGCGGGATGGAGAGCCTAGGCGAGCAGTACTTC
CSVEGSGTSGMESLGEQYF
>many|-|TRBJ1-5|TRBV12-3/TRBV12-4
TGTGCCAGCAGTTCGGGTTTTAGCAATCAGCCCCAGCATTTT
CASSSGFSNQPQHF
>many|-|TRBJ2-3|TRBV7-2
TGTGCCAGCAGCTTAAGCCAGCGGCGCACAGATACGCAGTATTTT
CASSLSQRRTDTQYF
>many|TRBD2|TRBJ2-5|TRBV7-2
TGTGCCAGCAGCCAGGGTGCGGGGAGGGAAGAGACCCAGTACTTC
CASSQGAGREETQYF
>many|TRBD1|TRBJ1-6|TRBV27
TGTGCCAGCAGTTCTCTCTCTGGAGGGGGCTCACCCCTCCACTTT
CASSSLSGGGSPLHF
>many|-|TRBJ2-7|TRBV20-1
TGCAGTGCTAGAGGGGGGCTTAGGGGGAGCTCCTACGAGCAGTACTTC
CSARGGLRGSSYEQYF